The entry below gives a single T cell receptor (beta chain) sequence along with its context. Its antigen remains unknown. The data derive from a study of T cell responses to AZD1222 COVID-19 vaccine. The CDR3 is 13 amino acids. Trimming took 2 bases from V and 9 from J, leaving 11 bases between them. From germline, CDR1 is LGHNT and CDR2 FRNRAP. Libraries were prepared by immunoSEQ multiplex PCR; TCRdb keeps only in-frame clonotypes and omits some of them. The sample carries some 120,000 clones, around 85% recorded once. Findings and limits, study-wide: It should be noted that donors were predominantly white British and more often female, and clonal diversity was possibly underestimated.

This chain connects TRBV12-5 to TRBJ2-1; D gene uncertain. The source material was peripheral blood, sampled on day 0 of AZD1222 vaccination. This receptor was taken from an adult in good health. CDR3 residues: CASGLSPDLEQFF. CDR3 DNA: TGTGCTAGTGGTTTGTCCCCAGATCTTGAGCAGTTCTTC. Full variable domain (outside the CDR3, taken from reference TRBV12-5 and TRBJ2-1): DARVTQTPRHKVTEMGQEVTMRCQPILGHNTVFWYRQTMMQGLELLAYFRNRAPLDDSGMPKDRFSAEMPDATLATLKIQPSEPRDSAVYFCASGLSPDLEQFFGPGTRLTVL.